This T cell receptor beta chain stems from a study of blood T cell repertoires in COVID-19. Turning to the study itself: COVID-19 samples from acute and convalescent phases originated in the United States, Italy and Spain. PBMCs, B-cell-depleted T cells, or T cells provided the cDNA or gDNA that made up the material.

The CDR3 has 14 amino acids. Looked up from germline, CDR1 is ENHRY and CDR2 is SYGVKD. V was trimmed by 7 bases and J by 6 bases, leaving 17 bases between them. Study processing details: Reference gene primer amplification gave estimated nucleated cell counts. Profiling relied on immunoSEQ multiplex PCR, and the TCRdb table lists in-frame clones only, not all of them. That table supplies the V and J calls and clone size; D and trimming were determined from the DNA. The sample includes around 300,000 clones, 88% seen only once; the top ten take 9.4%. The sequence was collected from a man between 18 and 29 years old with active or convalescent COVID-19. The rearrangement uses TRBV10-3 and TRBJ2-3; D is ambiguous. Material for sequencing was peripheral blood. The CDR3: CAINSAPGPDTQYF. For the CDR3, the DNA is TGTGCCATCAACTCCGCCCCGGGTCCGGATACGCAGTATTTT.